This T cell receptor beta chain was sequenced during a study of blood T cell repertoires in COVID-19. Study in general: Researchers got acute and convalescent COVID-19 samples from the United States, Italy and Spain. T cells, B-cell-depleted T cells, or PBMCs supplied cDNA or gDNA.

This clone has only one observation. The assay was immunoSEQ multiplex PCR, and TCRdb's table has in-frame clones only and misses some. The sample yields fewer than 150,000 clones, approximately 85% seen once. The germline V gene has CDR1 MNHEY and CDR2 SVGAGI. The CDR3 spans 13 residues. Sequenced sample: peripheral blood. The receptor comes from a human donor in a cohort sampled during active COVID-19. The V and J genes are TRBV6-5 and TRBJ2-1, with 13 bases matching TRBD2. CDR3 residues: CVTSGLAGVEQFF. The CDR3 nucleotides are TGTGTCACTAGTGGACTAGCGGGAGTTGAGCAGTTCTTC.